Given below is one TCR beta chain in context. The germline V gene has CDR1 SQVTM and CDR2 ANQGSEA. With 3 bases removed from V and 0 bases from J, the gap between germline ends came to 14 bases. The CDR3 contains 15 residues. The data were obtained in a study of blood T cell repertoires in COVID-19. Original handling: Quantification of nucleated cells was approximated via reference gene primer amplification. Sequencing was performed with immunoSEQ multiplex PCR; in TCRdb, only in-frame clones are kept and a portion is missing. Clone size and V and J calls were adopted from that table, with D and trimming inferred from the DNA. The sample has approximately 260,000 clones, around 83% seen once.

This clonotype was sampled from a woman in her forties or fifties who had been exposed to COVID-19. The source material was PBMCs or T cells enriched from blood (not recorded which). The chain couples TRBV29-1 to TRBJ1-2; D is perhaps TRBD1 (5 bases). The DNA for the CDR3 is TGCAGCGTTGACCTAAGGGGATCCTCTAACTATGGCTACACCTTC. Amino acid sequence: CSVDLRGSSNYGYTF. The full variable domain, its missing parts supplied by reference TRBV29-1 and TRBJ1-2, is SAVISQKPSRDICQRGTSLTIQCQVDSQVTMMFWYRQQPGQSLTLIATANQGSEATYESGFVIDKFPISRPNLTFSTLTVSNMSPEDSSIYLCSVDLRGSSNYGYTFGSGTRLTVV.